The 20 T cell receptor beta chains below were found in one sample sequenced in a study of blood T cell repertoires in COVID-19 (dated by TCRdb to about 2020). Receptor amplification or capture employed the immunoSEQ multiplex PCR assay. TCRdb took this table from immuneACCESS and kept in-frame rearrangements with V and J called. Such tables lack part of the clones; where checked against another copy, unresolved V genes explain under half of the gap, and the rest is unexplained. This sample holds 120,000 to 150,000 clones; over 80% were observed only once. The ten biggest clones cover about 11% of the sample. The specimen was peripheral blood. Every receptor here comes from an elderly woman with acute or convalescent COVID-19.

The rearrangement uses TRBV19 and TRBJ1-4, with TRBD1 matching over 8 bases. The ends lost 4 bases at V and 8 bases at J; junction bases unmatched: 12. Germline lookup yields CDR1 LNHDA and CDR2 SQIVND (reference sequence). This CDR3 is built from 16 residues. Written as DNA, the CDR3 is TGTGCCAGTAGTACCGGACCACAGGGGGTCGGGGAAAAACTGTTTTTT. Protein product: CASSTGPQGVGEKLFF.

The chain uses TRBV5-4 and TRBJ1-3, with D tentatively TRBD1 (5 bases). The V gene's germline CDR1 is SGHNT and CDR2 YYREEE (reference sequence). V lost 0 bases to trimming and J lost 0 bases, with 7 bases between them. The CDR3 has 15 residues. DNA for the CDR3: TGTGCCAGCAGCTTGGGGGGGGGCTCTGGAAACACCATATATTTT. This codes for CASSLGGGSGNTIYF.

V usage is TRBV7-6 and J usage is TRBJ2-5; 11 nucleotides align to TRBD1. CDR1 is SGHVS, CDR2 FNYEAQ, per germline. V lost 5 bases, J lost 4 bases, and 9 bases stayed unmatched. The CDR3 contains 16 residues. The CDR3 coding sequence is TGTGCCAGCAGCCCCCGGGGACAGGGGGTTGCAGAGACCCAGTACTTC. Its protein is CASSPRGQGVAETQYF.

The chain uses TRBV30 and TRBJ2-2, with 8 bases matching TRBD1. The CDR3 consists of 15 residues. CDR1 GTSNPN and CDR2 SVGIG come from the germline V gene (reference sequence). The junction had 6 bases not matched to a gene; V was cut back by 2 bases and J by 4 bases. Written as DNA, the CDR3 is TGTGCCTGGAGTCTTGGACAGGGTCGCACCGGGGAGCTGTTTTTT. It is translated as CAWSLGQGRTGELFF.

The gene calls are TRBV7-2 and TRBJ1-3; D is uncertain. With 4 bases removed from V and 0 bases from J, the gap between germline ends came to 7 bases. The CDR3 sequence is 14 residues long. Germline V gene sequence: CDR1 SGHTA, CDR2 FQGNSA. Here the CDR3 reads CASSSQYSGNTIYF. In nucleotides, the CDR3 is TGTGCCAGCAGCTCACAGTACTCTGGAAACACCATATATTTT. The variable domain in full, with the rest retrieved from reference TRBV7-2 and TRBJ1-3, is GAGVSQSPSNKVTEKGKDVELRCDPISGHTALYWYRQSLGQGLEFLIYFQGNSAPDKSGLPSDRFSAERTGGSVSTLTIQRTQQEDSAVYLCASSSQYSGNTIYFGEGSWLTVV.

The chain is built from TRBV10-1 and TRBJ1-2; 8 bases map to TRBD1. Per the germline V gene, CDR1 is WNHNN and CDR2 is SYGVQD (reference sequence). V was pared by 6 bases and J by 4 bases, with 4 bases of the junction left unmatched. The CDR3 loop spans 13 amino acids. For the CDR3, the DNA is TGCGCCAGCAGCCCGGACAGGGTCTATGGCTACACCTTC. Residues: CASSPDRVYGYTF.

This chain links TRBV18 with TRBJ2-1; 12 bases agree with TRBD2. In germline, CDR1 is KGHSH, CDR2 LQKENI. The CDR3 is made up of 16 amino acids. Trimming took 6 bases from V and 8 from J; bases not matched to a gene: 11. CDR3 bases: TGTGCCAGCTCGCCTGGACTAGCGGGGTCTGGGGATGAGCAGTTCTTC. Translation gives CASSPGLAGSGDEQFF.

The rearrangement joins TRBV30 to TRBJ1-5, with TRBD1 identical over 7 bases. The CDR3 length is 14 residues. J lost 4 bases, V lost 3 bases, and 6 bases had no gene match. Germline values: CDR1 GTSNPN, CDR2 SVGIG (reference sequence). The CDR3 region has the DNA TGTGCCTGGAGCGGGGGACAGATAAATCAGCCCCAGCATTTT. It encodes CAWSGGQINQPQHF.

This clone was picked up a small number of times. The DNA of the CDR3 is TGCGCCAGCAGCTTGGTGGCTGGGGCCTTCGGGGAGCTGTTTTTT. It translates to CASSLVAGAFGELFF. The rearrangement links TRBV5-1 to TRBJ2-2; weak D call: TRBD1 (5 bases). The CDR3 consists of 15 residues. CDR1 is SGHRS and CDR2 is YFSETQ in the germline V gene. V was shortened by 0 bases and J by 7 bases, with 13 bases between the two germline ends.

The rearrangement joins TRBV29-1 to TRBJ1-2; no clear D gene. Per germline, CDR1 SQVTM and CDR2 ANQGSEA. There are 11 residues in the CDR3. The V end was cut by 4 bases, the J end by 12 bases, with 15 bases between. The CDR3 sequence is CSVGAEGKDTF. For the CDR3, the DNA is TGCAGCGTTGGGGCTGAGGGCAAGGACACCTTC. The whole variable domain, remainder taken from reference TRBV29-1 and TRBJ1-2, is SAVISQKPSRDICQRGTSLTIQCQVDSQVTMMFWYRQQPGQSLTLIATANQGSEATYESGFVIDKFPISRPNLTFSTLTVSNMSPEDSSIYLCSVGAEGKDTFGSGTRLTVV.

The rearrangement links TRBV6-6 to TRBJ1-2; D possibly corresponds to TRBD1 (6 bases). Trimming removed 6 bases at V and 1 base at J, with 15 bases between. Germline V lookup: CDR1 MNHNY, CDR2 SVGAGI (reference sequence). There are 15 residues in the CDR3. The CDR3 region has the DNA TGTGCCAGCAGAGCCACAGGGTTAGGTAACTATGGCTACACCTTC. Residues: CASRATGLGNYGYTF.

The chain uses TRBV5-6 and TRBJ2-2; 9 nucleotides align to TRBD2. V lost 6 bases, J lost 2 bases, and 11 bases stayed unmatched. The CDR3 sequence is 17 residues long. CDR1 and CDR2 (germline): SGHDT, YYEEEE. As DNA, the CDR3 is TGTGCCAGCACCCCGAGCCCGGGACTAGCCAACACCGGGGAGCTGTTTTTT. The encoded protein is CASTPSPGLANTGELFF.

The chain links TRBV30 to TRBJ1-2; D not resolved. The CDR3 covers 15 residues. V dropped 0 bases and J dropped 0 bases, with 11 bases sitting between them. Germline CDR1 reads GTSNPN; CDR2 reads SVGIG (reference sequence). As DNA, the CDR3 is TGTGCCTGGAGTGTACAGCTCATACCTAACTATGGCTACACCTTC. This sequence encodes CAWSVQLIPNYGYTF.

This clone was picked up one time. This chain uses TRBV28 with TRBJ1-3; unclear D gene. Germline V gene lookup returns CDR1 MDHEN and CDR2 SYDVKM. CDR3 length: 16 residues. V shed 10 bases and J shed 0 bases, with 19 bases lying between them. CDR3 in amino acids: CATSPQTGSSGNTIYF. The CDR3 bases are TGTGCCACCAGCCCCCAAACGGGGAGCTCTGGAAACACCATATATTTT. Together with reference TRBV28 and TRBJ1-3, the CDR3 gives the full variable domain: DVKVTQSSRYLVKRTGEKVFLECVQDMDHENMFWYRQDPGLGLRLIYFSYDVKMKEKGDIPEGYSVSREKKERFSLILESASTNQTSMYLCATSPQTGSSGNTIYFGEGSWLTVV.

The rearrangement joins TRBV7-9 to TRBJ1-3, with a tentative D call TRBD1 (6 bases). The germline V gene encodes CDR1 SEHNR and CDR2 FQNEAQ (reference sequence). Trimming removed 7 bases at V and 8 bases at J, with 9 bases between. The CDR3 length is 11 residues. This CDR3 is CASTKGDTIYF. The DNA for the CDR3 is TGTGCCAGCACAAAGGGGGACACCATATATTTT. The full variable domain, completed using reference TRBV7-9 and TRBJ1-3, is DTGVSQNPRHKITKRGQNVTFRCDPISEHNRLYWYRQTLGQGPEFLTYFQNEAQLEKSRLLSDRFSAERPKGSFSTLEIQRTEQGDSAMYLCASTKGDTIYFGEGSWLTVV.

The chain links TRBV6-2 or TRBV6-3 to TRBJ1-2; no reliable D call. The CDR3 has 15 amino acids. Germline CDR1 is MNHEY and CDR2 is SVGEGT. V was cut by 4 bases and J by 4 bases, with 16 bases left in between. DNA for the CDR3: TGTGCCAGCAGTTTAGGAGGGCATGGATTCTATGGCTACACCTTC. It specifies CASSLGGHGFYGYTF.

This rearrangement joins TRBV4-3 to TRBJ2-6; weak D call: TRBD2 (6 bases). Deletions cut 0 bases from V and 10 bases from J, with 13 bases between. Germline V gene lookup returns CDR1 LGHNA and CDR2 YSLEER. This CDR3 has 15 amino acids. CDR3 region: CASSQDYWGGNVLTF. CDR3 in DNA: TGCGCCAGCAGCCAAGATTACTGGGGAGGAAACGTCCTGACTTTC.

The CDR3 is CASSLGRGQYNEQFF. The CDR3 coding sequence is TGCGCCAGCAGCTTGGGCCGAGGCCAGTACAATGAGCAGTTCTTC. This chain joins TRBV5-1 and TRBJ2-1; D is unclear. CDR1 and CDR2 (germline): SGHRS, YFSETQ. Trimming cost V 0 bases and J 4 bases, with 11 bases left between them. There are 15 residues in the CDR3.

V gene TRBV27 combines with J gene TRBJ1-1; D might be TRBD1 (6 bases). Germline V lookup: CDR1 MNHEY, CDR2 SMNVEV (reference sequence). The CDR3 spans 16 residues. Trimming stripped 5 bases from V and 0 bases from J, with 16 bases between. This CDR3 is CASSKRRGNLNTEAFF. The CDR3 DNA reads as TGTGCCAGCAGTAAGAGAAGGGGGAATTTGAACACTGAAGCTTTCTTT.

The rearrangement joins TRBV4-2 to TRBJ1-5; 10 nucleotides line up with TRBD1. Trimming cost V 4 bases and J 2 bases; bases outside gene matches: 8. Germline CDR1 is LGHNA and CDR2 is YNFKEQ. The CDR3 is made up of 17 amino acids. The CDR3 bases are TGTGCCAGCAGCCCACAAGCCGGGACAGGGGGCAATCAGCCCCAGCATTTT. It codes for CASSPQAGTGGNQPQHF.